The clone carrying this T cell receptor beta chain was counted at least ten times. Its matching antigen is unknown. A junction end diverges from the germline sequence, so it may reflect a read error. The investigators amplified TCR beta CDR3 regions from RNA transcripts. The TCR CDR3 first-round RT-PCR relied on the HTBI primer set. Via MiXCR, TCRdb re-called the multiplex PCR reads, giving one row per CDR3 protein. Of about 350,000 distinct CDR3 sequences in the sample, around 18% are singletons; the top ten hold around 15%. This sample is drawn from a study of T cells in Graves' hyperthyroidism and ophthalmopathy. Study-level information: Sampling of peripheral blood happened at initial diagnosis, prior to any treatment. Whole-study findings and limits: Most clonotypes that expanded in the thyroid above 0.001 also showed up in blood. The model predicted ophthalmopathy a median around 6.5 months before onset. Ophthalmopathy and stable hyperthyroidism were told apart by a 13 V-J model.

CDR3 length equals 11 residues. The sequence was collected from a woman aged 40 to 49 with Graves' ophthalmopathy. Sequenced sample: blood. This sequence joins TRBV12-3 or TRBV12-4 and TRBJ2-7; 13 bases fit TRBD2. The CDR3: CASSNGLAGDF. The CDR3 nucleotides read TGTGCCAGCAGTAACGGACTAGCGGGAGATTTC.